This T cell receptor (beta chain) is from a study of cytomegalovirus exposure and HLA in healthy donors. Study conclusions and caveats: A later examination showed that TCR association rates differed by HLA locus, with DRB1 most and HLA-C fewest. In all likelihood, a cluster of highly shared sequence variants was a sequencing artifact. Among TCR beta chains of equal frequency, HLA-associated ones were more clonally expanded in a later analysis.

Unrecorded immune exposures were likely, despite nominal health at sampling. In the PCR, 60 Vbeta and 13 Jbeta primers were used. TCRdb's table, derived via immunoSEQ multiplex PCR, lists solely in-frame clones and lacks some. The sample lists more than 110,000 clones; approximately 73% were seen once. To note about this clone: Its antigen is undetermined.

This receptor was obtained from a woman in her thirties or forties in good health and CMV-seronegative. The source material was PBMCs.

In DNA form, the CDR3 reads TGTGCCAGCAGTTTATACGGAGGGGGCAATCAGCCCCAGCATTTT. Amino acids: CASSLYGGGNQPQHF. This rearrangement joins TRBV28 to TRBJ1-5; D possibly corresponds to TRBD1 (5 bases). The CDR3 totals 15 residues. V dropped 1 base and J dropped 2 bases, with 9 bases sitting between them. Germline V gene lookup returns CDR1 MDHEN and CDR2 SYDVKM. The variable domain in full, completed from reference TRBV28 and TRBJ1-5, reads DVKVTQSSRYLVKRTGEKVFLECVQDMDHENMFWYRQDPGLGLRLIYFSYDVKMKEKGDIPEGYSVSREKKERFSLILESASTNQTSMYLCASSLYGGGNQPQHFGDGTRLSIL.